This T cell receptor (beta chain) was retrieved from a study of T cells in Graves' hyperthyroidism and ophthalmopathy. Study information: Peripheral blood was collected at initial diagnosis, before any treatment.

Between the trimmed V and J ends, which lost 0 bases and 3 bases, there was a span of 15 bases. Germline loops: CDR1 GTSNPN, CDR2 SVGIG (reference sequence). The CDR3 totals 15 residues. It was RNA transcripts that yielded the amplified TCR beta CDR3 regions. Using the HTBI primer set, a first-round RT-PCR was run on the TCR CDR3. TCRdb processed the multiplex PCR reads anew with MiXCR; each CDR3 protein has one entry. The repertoire holds hundreds of thousands of distinct CDR3 sequences, with 20% as singletons. This clonotype has ten or more counts. The sequenced material came from blood. V usage is TRBV30 and J usage is TRBJ2-7; D possibly matches TRBD1 or TRBD2 (5 bases each). This clonotype was sampled from a man aged 40-49 years with Graves' ophthalmopathy. The CDR3 region has the DNA TGTGCCTGGAGTGTACGAAGGAGGCAGGGCTACGAGCAGTACTTC. It translates to CAWSVRRRQGYEQYF.